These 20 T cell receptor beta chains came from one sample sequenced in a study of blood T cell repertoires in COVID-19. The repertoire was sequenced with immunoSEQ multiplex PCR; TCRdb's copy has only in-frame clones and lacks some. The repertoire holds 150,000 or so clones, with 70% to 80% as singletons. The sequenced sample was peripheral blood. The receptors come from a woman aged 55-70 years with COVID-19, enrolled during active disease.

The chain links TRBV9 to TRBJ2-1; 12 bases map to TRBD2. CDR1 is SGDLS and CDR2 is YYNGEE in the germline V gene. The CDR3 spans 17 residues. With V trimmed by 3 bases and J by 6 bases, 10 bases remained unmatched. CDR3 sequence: CASSELAGGPFGNEQFF. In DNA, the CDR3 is TGTGCCAGCAGCGAGCTAGCGGGAGGGCCGTTCGGCAATGAGCAGTTCTTC.

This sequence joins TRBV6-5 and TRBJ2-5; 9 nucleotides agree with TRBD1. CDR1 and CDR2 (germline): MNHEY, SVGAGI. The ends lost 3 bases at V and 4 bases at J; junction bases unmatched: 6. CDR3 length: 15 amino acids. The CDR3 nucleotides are TGTGCCAGCAGTTATCCGGGACAGGGAATAGAGACCCAGTACTTC. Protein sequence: CASSYPGQGIETQYF.

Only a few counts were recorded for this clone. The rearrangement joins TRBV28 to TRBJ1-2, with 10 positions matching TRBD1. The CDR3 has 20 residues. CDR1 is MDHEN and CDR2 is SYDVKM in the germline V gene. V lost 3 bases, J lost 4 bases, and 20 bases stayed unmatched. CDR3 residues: CASSFGHFPGQGIPLYGYTF. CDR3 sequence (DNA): TGTGCCAGCAGTTTCGGTCATTTTCCGGGACAGGGGATACCTCTCTATGGCTACACCTTC.

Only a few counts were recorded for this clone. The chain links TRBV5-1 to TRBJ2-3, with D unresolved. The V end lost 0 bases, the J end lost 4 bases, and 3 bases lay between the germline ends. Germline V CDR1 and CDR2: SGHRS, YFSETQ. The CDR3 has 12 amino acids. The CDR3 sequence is CASSLVSDTQYF. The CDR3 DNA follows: TGCGCCAGCAGCTTGGTCTCAGATACGCAGTATTTT. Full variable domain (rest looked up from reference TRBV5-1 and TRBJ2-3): KAGVTQTPRYLIKTRGQQVTLSCSPISGHRSVSWYQQTPGQGLQFLFEYFSETQRNKGNFPGRFSGRQFSNSRSEMNVSTLELGDSALYLCASSLVSDTQYFGPGTRLTVL.

The CDR3 sequence: CASSPNRYEQYV. Here the CDR3 DNA reads TGTGCCAGCTCACCGAACAGATACGAGCAGTACGTC. The chain has TRBV18 and TRBJ2-7; D remains unclear. V dropped 3 bases and J dropped 4 bases, with 7 bases sitting between them. The CDR3 sequence is 12 residues long. Germline CDR1 KGHSH, CDR2 LQKENI.

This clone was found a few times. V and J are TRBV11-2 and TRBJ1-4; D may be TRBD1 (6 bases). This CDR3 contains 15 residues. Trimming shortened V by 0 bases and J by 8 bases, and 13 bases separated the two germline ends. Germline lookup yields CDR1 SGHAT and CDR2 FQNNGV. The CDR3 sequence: CASSLDGTSFEKLFF. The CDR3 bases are TGTGCCAGCAGCTTAGATGGGACATCATTCGAAAAACTGTTTTTT. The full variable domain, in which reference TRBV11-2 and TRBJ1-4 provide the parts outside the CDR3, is EAGVAQSPRYKIIEKRQSVAFWCNPISGHATLYWYQQILGQGPKLLIQFQNNGVVDDSQLPKDRFSAERLKGVDSTLKIQPAKLEDSAVYLCASSLDGTSFEKLFFGSGTQLSVL.

CDR3 residues: CASSLRSTDTQYF. CDR3 nucleotides: TGTGCCAGCAGTTTGAGGAGCACAGATACGCAGTATTTT. V and J are TRBV27 and TRBJ2-3; D uncertain. Germline V gives CDR1 MNHEY, CDR2 SMNVEV (reference sequence). The CDR3 sequence is 13 residues long. V was trimmed by 3 bases and J by 0 bases, leaving 4 bases between them.

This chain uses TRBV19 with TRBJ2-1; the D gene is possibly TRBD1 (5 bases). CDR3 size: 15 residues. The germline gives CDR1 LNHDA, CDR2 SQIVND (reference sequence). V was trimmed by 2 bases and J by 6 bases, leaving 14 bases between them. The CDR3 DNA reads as TGTGCCAGTAGTATAAGGGGCGAGGTGCCCAATGAGCAGTTCTTC. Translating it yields CASSIRGEVPNEQFF.

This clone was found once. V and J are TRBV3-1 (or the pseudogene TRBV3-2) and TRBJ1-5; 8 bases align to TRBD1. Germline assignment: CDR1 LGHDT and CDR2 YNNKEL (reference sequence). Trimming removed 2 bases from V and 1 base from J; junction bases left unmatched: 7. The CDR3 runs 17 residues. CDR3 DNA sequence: TGTGCCAGCAGCCAACGACCGGGACAGGTGAGCAATCAGCCCCAGCATTTT. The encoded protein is CASSQRPGQVSNQPQHF.

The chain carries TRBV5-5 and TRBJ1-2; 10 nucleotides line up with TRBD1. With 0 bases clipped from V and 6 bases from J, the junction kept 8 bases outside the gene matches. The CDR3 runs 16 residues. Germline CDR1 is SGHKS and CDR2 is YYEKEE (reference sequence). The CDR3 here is CASSLELGTGDNGYTF. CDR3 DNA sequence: TGTGCCAGCAGCTTGGAACTGGGGACAGGGGATAATGGCTACACCTTC.

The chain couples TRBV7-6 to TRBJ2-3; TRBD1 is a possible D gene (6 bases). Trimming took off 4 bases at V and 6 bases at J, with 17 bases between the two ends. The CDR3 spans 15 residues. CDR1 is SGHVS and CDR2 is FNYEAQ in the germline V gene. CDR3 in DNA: TGTGCCAGCAGCTCCTTTCGGACAGCCTCCGATACGCAGTATTTT. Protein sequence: CASSSFRTASDTQYF.

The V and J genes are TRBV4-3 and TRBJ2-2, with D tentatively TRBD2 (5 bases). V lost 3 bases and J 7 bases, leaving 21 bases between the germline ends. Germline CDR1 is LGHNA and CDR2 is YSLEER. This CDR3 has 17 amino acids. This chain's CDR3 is CASSQAPDLGANGELFF. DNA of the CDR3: TGCGCCAGCAGCCAGGCACCCGATTTGGGAGCAAACGGGGAGCTGTTTTTT.

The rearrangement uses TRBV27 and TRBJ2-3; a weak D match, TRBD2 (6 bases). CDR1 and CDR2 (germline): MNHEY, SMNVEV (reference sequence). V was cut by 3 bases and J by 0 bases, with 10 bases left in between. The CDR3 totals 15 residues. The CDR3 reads CASSFGLLSTDTQYF. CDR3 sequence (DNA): TGTGCCAGCAGTTTCGGACTACTCAGCACAGATACGCAGTATTTT.

Here the CDR3 DNA reads TGTGCCAGCAGTGGACAGGGAGAGACCCAGTACTTC. The encoded protein is CASSGQGETQYF. The chain recombines TRBV6-2 or TRBV6-3 with TRBJ2-5, with 8 bases that match TRBD1. V trimming: 5 bases; J trimming: 4 bases; junction bases outside the gene matches: 0. Germline values: CDR1 MNHEY, CDR2 SVGEGT. This CDR3 is 12 amino acids long.

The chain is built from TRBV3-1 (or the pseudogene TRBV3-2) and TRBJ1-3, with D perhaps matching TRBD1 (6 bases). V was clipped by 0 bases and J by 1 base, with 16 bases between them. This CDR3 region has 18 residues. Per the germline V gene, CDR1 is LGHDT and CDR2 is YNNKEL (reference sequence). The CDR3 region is CASSQEMGGAWSGNTIYF. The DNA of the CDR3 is TGTGCCAGCAGCCAAGAAATGGGGGGGGCTTGGTCTGGAAACACCATATATTTT.

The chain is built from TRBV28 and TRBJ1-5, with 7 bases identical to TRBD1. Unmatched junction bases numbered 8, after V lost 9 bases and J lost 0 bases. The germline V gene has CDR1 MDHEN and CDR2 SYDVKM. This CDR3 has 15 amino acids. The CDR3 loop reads CARRGTVYSNQPQHF. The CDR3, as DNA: TGTGCCAGAAGAGGGACAGTCTATAGCAATCAGCCCCAGCATTTT.

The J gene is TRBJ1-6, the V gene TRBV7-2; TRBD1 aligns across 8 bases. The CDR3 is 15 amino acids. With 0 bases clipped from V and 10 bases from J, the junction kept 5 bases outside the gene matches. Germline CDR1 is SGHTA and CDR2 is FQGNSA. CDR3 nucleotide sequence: TGTGCCAGCAGCTTAGCTTGGACAGGGCAGTCACCCCTCCACTTT. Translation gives CASSLAWTGQSPLHF.

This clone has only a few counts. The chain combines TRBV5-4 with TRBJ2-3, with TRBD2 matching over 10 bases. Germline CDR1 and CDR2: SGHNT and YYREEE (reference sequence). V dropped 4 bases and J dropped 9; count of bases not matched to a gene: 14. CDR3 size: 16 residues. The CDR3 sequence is CASSPGGAGGPGTQYF. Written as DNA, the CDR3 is TGTGCCAGCAGCCCTGGGGGAGCGGGAGGGCCGGGGACGCAGTATTTT.

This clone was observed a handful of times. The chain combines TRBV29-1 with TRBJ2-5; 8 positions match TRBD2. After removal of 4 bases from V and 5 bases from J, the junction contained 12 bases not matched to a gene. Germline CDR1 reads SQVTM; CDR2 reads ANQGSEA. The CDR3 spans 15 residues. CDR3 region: CSVGETGGLGETQYF. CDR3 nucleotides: TGCAGCGTTGGGGAAACGGGGGGGCTCGGGGAGACCCAGTACTTC.

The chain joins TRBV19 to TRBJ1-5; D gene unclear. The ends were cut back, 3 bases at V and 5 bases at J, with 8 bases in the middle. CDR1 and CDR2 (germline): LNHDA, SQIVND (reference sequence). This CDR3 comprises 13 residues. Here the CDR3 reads CASSMAGHQPQHF. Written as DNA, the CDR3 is TGTGCCAGTAGTATGGCAGGCCATCAGCCCCAGCATTTT.